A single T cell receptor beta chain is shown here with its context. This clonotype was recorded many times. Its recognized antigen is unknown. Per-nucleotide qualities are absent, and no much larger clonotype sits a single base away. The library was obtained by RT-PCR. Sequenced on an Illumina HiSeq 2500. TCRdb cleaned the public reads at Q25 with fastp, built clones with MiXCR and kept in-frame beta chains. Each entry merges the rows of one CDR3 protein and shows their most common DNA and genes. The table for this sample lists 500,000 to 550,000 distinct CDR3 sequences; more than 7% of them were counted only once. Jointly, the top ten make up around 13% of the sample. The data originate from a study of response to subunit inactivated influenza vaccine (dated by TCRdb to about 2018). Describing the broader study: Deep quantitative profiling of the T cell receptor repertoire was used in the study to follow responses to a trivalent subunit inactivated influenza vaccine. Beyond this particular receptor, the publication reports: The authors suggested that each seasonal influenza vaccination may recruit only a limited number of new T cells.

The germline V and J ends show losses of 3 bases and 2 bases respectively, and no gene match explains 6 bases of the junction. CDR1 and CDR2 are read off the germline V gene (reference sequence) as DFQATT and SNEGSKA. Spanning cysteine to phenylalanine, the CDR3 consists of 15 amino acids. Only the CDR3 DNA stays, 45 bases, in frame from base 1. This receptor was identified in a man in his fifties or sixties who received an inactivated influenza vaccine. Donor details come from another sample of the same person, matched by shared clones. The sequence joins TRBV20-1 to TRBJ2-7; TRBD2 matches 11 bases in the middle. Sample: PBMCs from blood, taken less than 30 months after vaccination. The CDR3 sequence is CSARSLAGAPYEQYF. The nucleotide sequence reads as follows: TGCAGTGCTAGGTCACTAGCGGGGGCCCCCTACGAGCAGTACTTC.